This T cell receptor beta chain was profiled in a study of T-cell memory formation after mild COVID-19. Overall study: The two donors had largely donor-specific TCR clusters. Study-level findings and limits: Clones that contracted from day 15 to 85 were balanced CD4/CD8, while later expanders leaned CD4+. Within pre-infection memory, some responding clones were found, suggesting cross-reactive memory joined. Contracting CD4+ clones lay largely in CM and EM, with CD8+ ones residing in EMRA.

Each CDR3 protein gets one entry after TCRdb re-called the 5' RACE reads with MiXCR. The table lists a few hundred thousand distinct CDR3 sequences, around 27% of them singletons. As to this clonotype: What it binds is not known.

V was clipped by 1 base and J by 8 bases, with 15 bases between them. The CDR3 spans 15 residues. CDR1 is SGHRS, CDR2 YFSETQ, per germline. Sequenced material: PBMCs or a T cell subset sorted from them (not recorded which). V is TRBV5-1 and J is TRBJ1-4; D is unresolved. The sequence was collected from an adult woman who had mild COVID-19 (a few samples of this study predate the infection). Cell type and time point are not known. The CDR3 loop is CASSLIGAMGEKLFF. CDR3 nucleotides: TGCGCCAGCAGCTTGATCGGAGCCATGGGAGAAAAACTGTTTTTT. Full variable domain (rest looked up from reference TRBV5-1 and TRBJ1-4): KAGVTQTPRYLIKTRGQQVTLSCSPISGHRSVSWYQQTPGQGLQFLFEYFSETQRNKGNFPGRFSGRQFSNSRSEMNVSTLELGDSALYLCASSLIGAMGEKLFFGSGTQLSVL.